Each of the 15 T cell receptor beta chains below was sequenced from the same sample in a study of Tregs in tolerant kidney transplant recipients. This table comes from immunoSEQ multiplex PCR, and its TCRdb copy is limited to in-frame clones, with some not included. This table has over 60,000 clones, 98% appearing once. The source material was CD4+ T cells from blood, sampled before the transplant. All receptors derive from a human donor who received a combined kidney and bone marrow transplant.

The chain employs TRBV4-3 and TRBJ2-7; TRBD2 matches at 7 bases. J was trimmed by 2 bases and V by 4 bases; bases with no gene match: 5. The length of the CDR3 is 14 residues. Germline CDR1 reads LGHNA; CDR2 reads YSLEER. The CDR3 DNA reads TGCGCCAGCAGCCCCCCCGCGGGGGCCTACGAGCAGTACTTC. Its translation is CASSPPAGAYEQYF.

The chain couples TRBV27 to TRBJ2-2; a weak D match, TRBD1 (6 bases). The germline V gene encodes CDR1 MNHEY and CDR2 SMNVEV (reference sequence). Trimming pared 2 bases from V and 7 bases from J, leaving 11 bases between. The CDR3 sequence is 14 residues long. Here the CDR3 reads CASSLNRVVGELFF. The CDR3 DNA follows: TGTGCCAGCAGTTTAAACAGGGTGGTCGGGGAGCTGTTTTTT.

This clone was found a few times. The chain is built from TRBV2 and TRBJ1-1, with D unresolved. V dropped 5 bases and J dropped 1 base, with 8 bases sitting between them. Per the germline V gene, CDR1 is SNHLY and CDR2 is FYNNEI. This CDR3 spans 13 amino acids. The CDR3 here is CASSRQENTEAFF. The CDR3 DNA reads TGTGCCAGCAGTCGTCAGGAGAACACTGAAGCTTTCTTT.

The chain carries TRBV29-1 and TRBJ2-7; 12 bases agree with TRBD2. This CDR3 is built from 15 residues. The germline CDR1 and CDR2 sequences are SQVTM and ANQGSEA. The ends lost 4 bases at V and 2 bases at J; junction bases unmatched: 6. For the CDR3, the DNA is TGCAGCGTTGGAAAACTAGCGGGAGGCCCCTACGAGCAGTACTTC. Translating gives CSVGKLAGGPYEQYF.

This clone showed up just once. This chain uses TRBV28 with TRBJ2-2, with D hard to call. The germline V gene has CDR1 MDHEN and CDR2 SYDVKM. The CDR3 consists of 13 residues. Trimming stripped 2 bases from V and 4 bases from J, with 5 bases between. The CDR3 sequence is CASSLTPTGELFF. CDR3 in DNA: TGTGCCAGCAGTTTAACACCCACCGGGGAGCTGTTTTTT. The complete variable domain, with remaining parts taken from reference TRBV28 and TRBJ2-2, reads DVKVTQSSRYLVKRTGEKVFLECVQDMDHENMFWYRQDPGLGLRLIYFSYDVKMKEKGDIPEGYSVSREKKERFSLILESASTNQTSMYLCASSLTPTGELFFGEGSRLTVL.

The gene calls are TRBV30 and TRBJ2-3; possibly TRBD2 for D (7 bases). The CDR3 consists of 13 residues. CDR1 and CDR2 (germline): GTSNPN, SVGIG (reference sequence). V was shortened by 5 bases and J by 7 bases, with 16 bases between the two germline ends. The CDR3 here is CAWGGAGPHTQYF. In DNA, the CDR3 is TGTGCCTGGGGGGGGGCGGGACCCCATACGCAGTATTTT.

The chain combines TRBV9 with TRBJ2-1; 15 nucleotides agree with TRBD2. This CDR3 region has 18 residues. Germline V gives CDR1 SGDLS, CDR2 YYNGEE. The J segment lost 2 bases and the V segment lost 4 bases, leaving 7 bases of the junction unmatched. CDR3 coding DNA: TGTGCCAGCAGCACCCGGACTAGCGGGAGGGCCCCCTACAATGAGCAGTTCTTC. This translates into CASSTRTSGRAPYNEQFF.

The J gene is TRBJ2-1, the V gene TRBV10-3; a possible D gene is TRBD2 (7 bases). V was cut by 0 bases and J by 5 bases, with 17 bases left in between. The germline V gene encodes CDR1 ENHRY and CDR2 SYGVKD. The CDR3 extends over 17 amino acids. CDR3 sequence: CAISESEAAGGHNEQFF. The DNA of the CDR3 is TGTGCCATCAGTGAGTCTGAGGCGGCCGGGGGGCACAATGAGCAGTTCTTC.

The rearrangement links TRBV28 to TRBJ1-4, with 8 positions matching TRBD1. V lost 5 bases to trimming and J lost 2 bases; unmatched junction nucleotides: 7. This CDR3 spans 16 amino acids. Germline CDR1 and CDR2: MDHEN and SYDVKM. The CDR3 bases are TGTGCCAGCAGTACCAACACAGGGGGTACTAATGAAAAACTGTTTTTT. This sequence encodes CASSTNTGGTNEKLFF.

The chain links TRBV5-4 to TRBJ1-1; D not resolved. Germline V gives CDR1 SGHNT, CDR2 YYREEE (reference sequence). V lost 4 bases and J lost 6, with 31 bases in between. CDR3 length equals 19 residues. CDR3 nucleotides: TGTGCCAGCAGCCAAGTGGGCCCCCAATTCGGCAGGAAGAATGCTGAAGCTTTCTTT. This gives the protein CASSQVGPQFGRKNAEAFF.

J is TRBJ2-1 and V is TRBV11-2, with unresolved D. The length of the CDR3 is 13 residues. The V gene lost 5 bases and the J gene lost 9 bases, with 14 bases spanning the gap. Germline values: CDR1 SGHAT, CDR2 FQNNGV. The chain's CDR3 is CASSRRWLGEQFF. As DNA, the CDR3 is TGTGCCAGCAGCAGGCGGTGGTTGGGTGAGCAGTTCTTC.

This sequence joins TRBV10-3 and TRBJ2-7; D perhaps matches TRBD1 (5 bases). The CDR3 runs 15 residues. The V end lost 3 bases, the J end lost 2 bases, and 14 bases lay between the germline ends. The germline V gene encodes CDR1 ENHRY and CDR2 SYGVKD. The CDR3 sequence is CAISDGVVGAYEQYF. The CDR3 DNA follows: TGTGCCATCAGTGACGGAGTAGTAGGGGCCTACGAGCAGTACTTC.

The gene calls are TRBV7-2 and TRBJ2-7; TRBD1 aligns across 9 bases. The CDR3 covers 14 residues. V was pared by 4 bases and J by 5 bases, with 6 bases of the junction left unmatched. CDR1 and CDR2 (germline): SGHTA, FQGNSA. The CDR3 loop reads CASSWRDRAHEQYF. CDR3 DNA sequence: TGTGCCAGCAGCTGGCGGGACAGGGCCCACGAGCAGTACTTC.

This rearrangement joins TRBV7-2 to TRBJ2-5, with TRBD2 as a possible D gene (5 bases). The CDR3 is made up of 14 amino acids. Germline-derived CDR1 and CDR2 are SGHTA and FQGNSA. The germline V and J ends were trimmed by 5 bases and 5 bases, with 15 bases remaining between them. CDR3 DNA sequence: TGTGCCAGCAGCCGTCCCCCGGGGTGGGAGACCCAGTACTTC. Protein product: CASSRPPGWETQYF.

The chain recombines TRBV11-2 with TRBJ2-7; no reliable D call. This CDR3 has 13 residues. Germline CDR1 SGHAT, CDR2 FQNNGV. V lost 3 bases, J lost 1 base, and 7 bases lay in between. The CDR3 here is CASSFVRSYEQYF. CDR3 DNA: TGTGCCAGCAGCTTTGTTCGGTCCTACGAGCAGTACTTC.